Listed here is a single T cell receptor beta chain. TCRdb's copy holds only in-frame clones and misses some; the assay was immunoSEQ multiplex PCR. This table holds more than 300,000 clones, over 80% found once. The CDR3 contains 15 residues. The ends were cut back, 0 bases at V and 4 bases at J, with 8 bases in the middle. From germline, CDR1 is KGHDR and CDR2 SFDVKD. These data belong to a study of blood T cell repertoires in COVID-19. Across the whole study: Samples of COVID-19 (acute and convalescent) were obtained from the United States, Italy and Spain. The analysed material was cDNA or gDNA that came from T cells, B-cell-depleted T cells, or PBMCs.

Sequencing input: peripheral blood. The chain recombines TRBV24-1 with TRBJ2-2; D is possibly TRBD1 (5 bases). This receptor was identified in a woman in her forties or fifties with COVID-19, enrolled during active disease. This chain's CDR3 is CATSDLGASTGELFF. DNA for the CDR3: TGTGCCACCAGTGATTTGGGGGCGTCCACCGGGGAGCTGTTTTTT.